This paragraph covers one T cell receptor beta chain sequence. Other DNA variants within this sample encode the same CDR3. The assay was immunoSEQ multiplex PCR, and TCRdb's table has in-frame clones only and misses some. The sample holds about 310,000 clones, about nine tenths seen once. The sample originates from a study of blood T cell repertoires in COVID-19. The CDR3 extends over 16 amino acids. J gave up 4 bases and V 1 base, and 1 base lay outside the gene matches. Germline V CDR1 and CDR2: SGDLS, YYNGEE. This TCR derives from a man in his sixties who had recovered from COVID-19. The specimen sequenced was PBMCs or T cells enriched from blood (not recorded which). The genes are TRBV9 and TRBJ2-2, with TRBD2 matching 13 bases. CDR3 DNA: TGTGCCAGCAGCGTAAGACTAGCGGGAGGCACCGGGGAGCTGTTTTTT. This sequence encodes CASSVRLAGGTGELFF.